This TCR beta chain stems from a study of T cells in Graves' hyperthyroidism and ophthalmopathy. This clonotype was found many times. Amplified TCR beta CDR3 regions came from RNA transcripts. The primer set for the first-round RT-PCR of the TCR CDR3 was HTBI. MiXCR, applied by TCRdb to the multiplex PCR reads, yields one record per CDR3 protein. In the table there are 650,000 to 750,000 distinct CDR3 sequences, 14% of which are singletons. CDR3 size: 16 residues. CDR1 and CDR2 (germline): KGHDR, SFDVKD. V was cut by 2 bases and J by 4 bases, with 14 bases left in between. Sequencing was performed on blood. The sequence was obtained from a woman between 18 and 29 years old with Graves' hyperthyroidism. This chain joins TRBV24-1 and TRBJ2-1, with D perhaps given as TRBD1 or TRBD2 (6 bases each). The chain's CDR3 is CATSDSGRGRYNEQFF. In DNA form, the CDR3 reads TGTGCCACCAGTGATTCGGGTCGGGGGCGGTACAATGAGCAGTTCTTC.